The 14 T cell receptor beta chains given below trace back to one sample, sequenced in a study of read filtering for tumor transcriptome and immune sequencing. The library was built from roughly 400 ng RNA with molecular barcoded adaptors for alpha/delta and beta/gamma chains. TCRdb reprocessed the reads with MiXCR, giving one entry per CDR3 protein. The table records about 37,000 distinct CDR3 sequences, over 9.5% of them present only once. Sequenced material: a population of CD138-negative cells sorted from bone marrow. These receptors all stem from a donor aged 40 or older with multiple myeloma.

This clonotype was recorded at least ten times. The rearrangement links TRBV6-1 to TRBJ1-5; D is ambiguous. The CDR3 loop spans 11 amino acids. The germline V and J ends were trimmed by 3 bases and 4 bases, with 1 base remaining between them. Looked up from germline, CDR1 is MNHNS and CDR2 is SASEGT. CDR3 sequence (DNA): TGTGCCAGCAGTGAGAATCAGCCCCAGCATTTT. Its translation: CASSENQPQHF.

This clonotype occurred many times. CDR3 in amino acids: CASSPPQVYGTQYF. CDR3 DNA sequence: TGTGCCAGCAGCCCCCCACAGGTTTACGGGACCCAGTACTTC. The chain couples TRBV11-2 to TRBJ2-5; D is perhaps TRBD1 (5 bases). Germline-derived CDR1 and CDR2 are SGHAT and FQNNGV. The CDR3 has 14 residues. The V end lost 5 bases, the J end lost 7 bases, and 17 bases lay between the germline ends.

This clonotype was detected ten times or more. The gene calls are TRBV6-4 and TRBJ1-1, with D unclear. The CDR3 length is 13 residues. V lost 7 bases, J lost 2 bases, and 11 bases lay in between. Germline V CDR1 and CDR2: MRHNA, SNTAGT. In DNA, the CDR3 is TGTGCCAGCAAAGAGGGTGTCAACACTGAAGCTTTCTTT. It encodes CASKEGVNTEAFF.

The rearrangement joins TRBV7-2 to TRBJ1-3, with no clear D. The CDR3 consists of 16 residues. V was trimmed by 0 bases and J by 0 bases, leaving 9 bases between them. Germline CDR1 reads SGHTA; CDR2 reads FQGNSA. CDR3 nucleotides: TGTGCCAGCAGCTTAGCCGGCGGTAGCTCTGGAAACACCATATATTTT. Protein product: CASSLAGGSSGNTIYF.

This clonotype was seen at least ten times. J is TRBJ1-1 and V is TRBV5-6, with D uncertain. Trimming cost V 1 base and J 7 bases, with 11 bases left between them. The length of the CDR3 is 13 residues. CDR1 and CDR2 from the germline V gene are SGHDT and YYEEEE. CDR3 loop: CASSLIPDDEAFF. CDR3 in DNA: TGTGCCAGCAGCTTGATACCGGATGATGAAGCTTTCTTT. Based on the CDR3 plus reference TRBV5-6 and TRBJ1-1, the full variable domain is DAGVTQSPTHLIKTRGQQVTLRCSPKSGHDTVSWYQQALGQGPQFIFQYYEEEERQRGNFPDRFSGHQFPNYSSELNVNALLLGDSALYLCASSLIPDDEAFFGQGTRLTVV.

This clonotype has a count of ten or more. CDR3 residues: CASSTPDGTYEQYF. The CDR3 DNA follows: TGTGCCAGCAGCACCCCGGACGGGACCTACGAGCAGTACTTC. The chain has TRBV12-3 or TRBV12-4 and TRBJ2-7; perhaps TRBD2 as D (5 bases). CDR3 length: 14 residues. Trimming cost V 6 bases and J 2 bases, with 14 bases left between them.

As to this clonotype: A clone one base away is much larger, so this may be a read error. The chain couples TRBV6-2 or TRBV6-3 to TRBJ1-5; D is undetermined. Trimming shortened V by 3 bases and J by 5 bases, and 8 bases separated the two germline ends. The CDR3 is 13 residues long. Germline V gives CDR1 MNHEY, CDR2 SVGEGT. CDR3 region: CASSYRPDQPQHF. In DNA, the CDR3 is TGTGCCAGCAGTTATCGCCCTGATCAGCCCCAGCATTTT.

This clonotype was detected ten times or more. One base away lies a much larger clone, so this may be a sequencing read error. The chain uses TRBV5-1 and TRBJ1-4; D gene uncertain. This CDR3 region has 16 residues. Germline loops: CDR1 SGHRS, CDR2 YFSETQ. The CDR3 spells CASSADLLGFNEKRFF. The CDR3 coding sequence is TGCGCCAGCAGCGCAGACCTACTCGGATTTAATGAAAAACGGTTTTTT. Drawing the rest from reference TRBV5-1 and TRBJ1-4, the complete variable domain is KAGVTQTPRYLIKTRGQQVTLSCSPISGHRSVSWYQQTPGQGLQFLFEYFSETQRNKGNFPGRFSGRQFSNSRSEMNVSTLELGDSALYLCASSADLLGFNEKRFFGSGTQLSVL.

This clonotype was seen a few times. The CDR3 nucleotides read TGTGCCAGCAGCGCCCGGGACAGGTACTCCACAGATACGCAGTATTTT. Its protein is CASSARDRYSTDTQYF. The chain couples TRBV5-6 to TRBJ2-3, with 8 bases identical to TRBD1. Germline V gives CDR1 SGHDT, CDR2 YYEEEE. CDR3 length: 16 amino acids. V was pared by 4 bases and J by 2 bases, with 9 bases of the junction left unmatched.

On this clonotype: A far larger clone is only one base removed, so a read error is likely. V usage is TRBV7-2 and J usage is TRBJ2-7; D gene ambiguous. This CDR3 spans 14 amino acids. Trimming cost V 5 bases and J 2 bases, with 13 bases left between them. In germline, CDR1 is SGHTA, CDR2 FQGNSA. CDR3 sequence: CASSITDGAYEQYF. For the CDR3, the DNA is TGTGCCAGCAGCATAACGGACGGCGCCTACGAGCAGTACTTC.

This clonotype was detected many times. The rearrangement links TRBV3-1 to TRBJ1-2; the D is unclear. CDR3 length equals 16 residues. Germline CDR1 reads LGHDT; CDR2 reads YNNKEL (reference sequence). Trimming cost V 0 bases and J 1 base, with 12 bases left between them. The CDR3 loop reads CASSQEWRENNYGYTF. The CDR3 DNA reads TGTGCCAGCAGCCAAGAGTGGAGGGAAAATAACTATGGCTACACCTTC.

Remarks on this clonotype: A read error may explain this, as a much larger clone is one base away. The V gene is TRBV7-2, the J gene TRBJ2-3; D unclear. CDR1 and CDR2 (germline): SGHTA, FQGNSA. The V end lost 2 bases, the J end lost 1 base, and 10 bases lay between the germline ends. The CDR3 totals 15 residues. The DNA for the CDR3 is TGTGCCAGCAGCTTAAGGTCTCCCGGCACAGATACGCAGTATTTT. Protein product: CASSLRSPGTDTQYF.

The table lists this clonotype with a few counts. A read error may explain this, as a much larger clone is one base away. The chain is built from TRBV28 and TRBJ1-4; D is possibly TRBD1 (6 bases). The V gene's germline CDR1 is MDHEN and CDR2 SYDVKM. The CDR3 loop spans 13 amino acids. The CDR3 here is CAGSSFAQGKLFF. The CDR3 DNA reads as TGTGCCGGCAGTTCCTTTGCACAGGGAAAACTGTTTTTT.

This clonotype has ten or more counts. The chain is built from TRBV3-1 and TRBJ2-4, with 9 nucleotides matching TRBD2. The CDR3 consists of 16 residues. Germline V gives CDR1 LGHDT, CDR2 YNNKEL (reference sequence). Trimming cost V 5 bases and J 0 bases; bases outside gene matches: 5. In DNA, the CDR3 is TGTGCCAGCAGCAATCCTAGCGGGGTAGCCAAAAACATTCAGTACTTC. As protein: CASSNPSGVAKNIQYF.